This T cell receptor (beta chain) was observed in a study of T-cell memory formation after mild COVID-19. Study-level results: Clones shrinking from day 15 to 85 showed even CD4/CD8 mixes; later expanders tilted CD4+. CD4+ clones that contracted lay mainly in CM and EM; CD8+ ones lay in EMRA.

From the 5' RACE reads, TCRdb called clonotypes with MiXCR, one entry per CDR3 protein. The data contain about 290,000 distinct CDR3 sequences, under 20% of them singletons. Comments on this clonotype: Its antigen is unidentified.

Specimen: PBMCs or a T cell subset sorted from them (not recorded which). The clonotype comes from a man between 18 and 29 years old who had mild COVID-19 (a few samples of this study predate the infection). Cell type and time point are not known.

The CDR3 sequence: CASSHRQGDYNEQFF. Here the CDR3 DNA reads TGCGCCAGCAGCCACCGACAGGGGGATTACAATGAGCAGTTCTTC. V is TRBV4-3 and J is TRBJ2-1; 9 nucleotides line up with TRBD1. Trimming took 3 bases from V and 4 from J; bases not matched to a gene: 4. The CDR3 runs to 15 residues. Per the germline V gene, CDR1 is LGHNA and CDR2 is YSLEER.